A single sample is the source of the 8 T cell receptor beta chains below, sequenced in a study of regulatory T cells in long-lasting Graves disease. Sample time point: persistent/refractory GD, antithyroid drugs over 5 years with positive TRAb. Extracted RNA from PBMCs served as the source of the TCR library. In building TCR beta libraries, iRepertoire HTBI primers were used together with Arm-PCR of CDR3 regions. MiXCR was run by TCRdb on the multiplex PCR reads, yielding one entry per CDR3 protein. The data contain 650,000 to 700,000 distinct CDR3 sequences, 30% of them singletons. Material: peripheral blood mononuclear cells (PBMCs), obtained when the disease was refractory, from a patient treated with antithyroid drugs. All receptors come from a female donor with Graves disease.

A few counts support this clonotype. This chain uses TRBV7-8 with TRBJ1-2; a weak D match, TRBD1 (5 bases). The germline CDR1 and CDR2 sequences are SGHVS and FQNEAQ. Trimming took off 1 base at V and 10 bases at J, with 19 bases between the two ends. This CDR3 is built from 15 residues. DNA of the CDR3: TGTGCCAGCAGCTTAGAGCGACAGCCTAGCTTATCCTACACCTTC. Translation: CASSLERQPSLSYTF. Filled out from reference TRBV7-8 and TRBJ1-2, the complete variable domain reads GAGVSQSPRYKVAKRGQDVALRCDPISGHVSLFWYQQALGQGPEFLTYFQNEAQLDKSGLPSDRFFAERPEGSVSTLKIQRTQQEDSAVYLCASSLERQPSLSYTFGSGTRLTVV.

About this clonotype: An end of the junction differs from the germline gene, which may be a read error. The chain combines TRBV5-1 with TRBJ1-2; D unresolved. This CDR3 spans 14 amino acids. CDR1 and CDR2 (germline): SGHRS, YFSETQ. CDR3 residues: CASTLDSANYGYTF. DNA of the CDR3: TGCGCCAGCACCTTGGATTCGGCGAACTATGGCTACACCTTC.

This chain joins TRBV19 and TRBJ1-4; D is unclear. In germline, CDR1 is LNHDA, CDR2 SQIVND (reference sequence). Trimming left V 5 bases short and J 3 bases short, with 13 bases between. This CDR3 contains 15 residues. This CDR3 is CASSPRGGPNEKLFF. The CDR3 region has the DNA TGTGCCAGTAGTCCCCGGGGAGGGCCTAATGAAAAACTGTTTTTT.

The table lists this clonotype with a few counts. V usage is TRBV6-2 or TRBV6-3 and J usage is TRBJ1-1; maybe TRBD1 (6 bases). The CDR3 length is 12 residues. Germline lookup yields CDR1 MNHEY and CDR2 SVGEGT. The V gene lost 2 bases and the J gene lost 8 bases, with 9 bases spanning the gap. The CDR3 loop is CASSYTDREAFF. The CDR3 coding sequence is TGTGCCAGCAGTTACACCGACAGGGAAGCTTTCTTT.

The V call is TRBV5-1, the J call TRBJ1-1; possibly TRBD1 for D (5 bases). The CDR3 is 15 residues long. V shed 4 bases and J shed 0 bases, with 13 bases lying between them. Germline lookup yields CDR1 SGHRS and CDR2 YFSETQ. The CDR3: CASSKAGTMNTEAFF. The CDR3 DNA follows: TGCGCCAGCAGCAAAGCCGGGACCATGAACACTGAAGCTTTCTTT. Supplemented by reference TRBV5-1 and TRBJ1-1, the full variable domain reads KAGVTQTPRYLIKTRGQQVTLSCSPISGHRSVSWYQQTPGQGLQFLFEYFSETQRNKGNFPGRFSGRQFSNSRSEMNVSTLELGDSALYLCASSKAGTMNTEAFFGQGTRLTVV.

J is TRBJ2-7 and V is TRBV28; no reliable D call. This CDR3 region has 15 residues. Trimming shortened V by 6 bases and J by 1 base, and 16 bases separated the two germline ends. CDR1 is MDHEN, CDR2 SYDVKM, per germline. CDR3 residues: CASRFWGFGSYEQYF. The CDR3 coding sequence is TGTGCCAGCAGGTTCTGGGGTTTTGGGTCCTACGAGCAGTACTTC.

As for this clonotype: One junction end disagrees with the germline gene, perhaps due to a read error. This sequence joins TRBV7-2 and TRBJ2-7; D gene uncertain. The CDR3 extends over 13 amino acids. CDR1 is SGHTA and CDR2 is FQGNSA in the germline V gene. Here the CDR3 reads CASSTVISCEQYF. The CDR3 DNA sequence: TGTGCCAGCAGCACGGTTATCTCCTGCGAGCAGTACTTC. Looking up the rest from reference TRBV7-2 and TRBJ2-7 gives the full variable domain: GAGVSQSPSNKVTEKGKDVELRCDPISGHTALYWYRQSLGQGLEFLIYFQGNSAPDKSGLPSDRFSAERTGGSVSTLTIQRTQQEDSAVYLCASSTVISCEQYFGPGTRLTVT.

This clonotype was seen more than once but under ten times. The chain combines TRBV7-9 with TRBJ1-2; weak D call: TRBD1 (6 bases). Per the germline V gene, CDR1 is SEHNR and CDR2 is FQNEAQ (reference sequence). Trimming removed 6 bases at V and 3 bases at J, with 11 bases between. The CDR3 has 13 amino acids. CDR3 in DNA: TGTGCCAGCAGTGGGACACACTACTATGGCTACACCTTC. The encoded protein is CASSGTHYYGYTF.